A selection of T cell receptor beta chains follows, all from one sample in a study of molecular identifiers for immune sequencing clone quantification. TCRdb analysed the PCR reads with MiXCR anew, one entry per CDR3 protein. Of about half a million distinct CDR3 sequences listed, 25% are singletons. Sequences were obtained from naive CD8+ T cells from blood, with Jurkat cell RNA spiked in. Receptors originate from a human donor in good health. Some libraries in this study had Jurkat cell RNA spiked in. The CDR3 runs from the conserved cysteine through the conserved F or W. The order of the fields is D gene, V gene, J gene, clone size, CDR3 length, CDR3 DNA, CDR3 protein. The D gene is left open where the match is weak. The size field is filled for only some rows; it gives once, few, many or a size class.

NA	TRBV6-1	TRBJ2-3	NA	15	TGTGCCAGCAGCGGGACACTGGTAATCACAGATACGCAGTATTTT	CASSGTLVITDTQYF
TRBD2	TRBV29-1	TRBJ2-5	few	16	TGCAGCGTTCCCCCTCCTCCGGGACTAGTACAAGAGATCCAGTACTTC	CSVPPPPGLVQEIQYF
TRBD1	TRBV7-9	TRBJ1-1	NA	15	TGCGCCAGCAGCGGGGGACAGCGGATGCACACTGAAGCTTTCTTT	CASSGGQRMHTEAFF
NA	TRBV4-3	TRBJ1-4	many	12	TGCGCCAGCGCCAGGGCTAATGAAAAACTGTTTTTT	CASARANEKLFF
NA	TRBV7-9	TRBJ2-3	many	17	TGTGCCAGCACGGAAAGTTTAATTGGGGTTGGAACAGATACGCAGTATTTT	CASTESLIGVGTDTQYF
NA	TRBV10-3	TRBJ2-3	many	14	TGTGCCATCAGTGAAGGGCAGGGACCCGATACGCAGTATTTT	CAISEGQGPDTQYF
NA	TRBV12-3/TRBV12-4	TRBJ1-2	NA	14	TGTGCCAGCAGTTTAGGCCGGACCTTCCAAGGCTACACCTTC	CASSLGRTFQGYTF
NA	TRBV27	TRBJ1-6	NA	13	TGTGCCGGCAGTTTAGGGAGGGGGTCACCCCTCCACTTT	CAGSLGRGSPLHF
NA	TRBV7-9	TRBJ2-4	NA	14	TGTGCCAGCAGCCCCGGGTGGGCCAAAAACATTCAGTACTTC	CASSPGWAKNIQYF
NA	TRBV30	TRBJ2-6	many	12	TGTGCCTGGAGTGTACAAGAGCCCGTCCTGACTTTC	CAWSVQEPVLTF
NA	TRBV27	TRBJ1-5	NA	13	TGTGCCAGCAGTTTATACTTCAATCAGCCCCAGCATTTT	CASSLYFNQPQHF
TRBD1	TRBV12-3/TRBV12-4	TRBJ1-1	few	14	TGTGCCAGCACCCCCCCAGGGGGCTTTACTGAAGCTTTCTTT	CASTPPGGFTEAFF
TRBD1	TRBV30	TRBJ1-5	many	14	TGTGCCTGGGCGACAGGGATCGGCAATCAGCCCCAGCATTTT	CAWATGIGNQPQHF
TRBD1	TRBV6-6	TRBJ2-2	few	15	TGTGCCAGCAGCACGGGACAGGGGAGGGACGGGGAGCTGTTTTTT	CASSTGQGRDGELFF
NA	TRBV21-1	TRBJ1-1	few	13	TGTGCCAGCAGCATCAAGGTGAACACTGAGGCTTTCTTT	CASSIKVNTEAFF
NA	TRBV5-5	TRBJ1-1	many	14	TGTGCCAGCAGTTGGGCCGAGGAGAACACTGAAGCTTTCTTT	CASSWAEENTEAFF
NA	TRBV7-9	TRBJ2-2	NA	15	TGTGCCAGCAGGAGCGGACACGCGAACACCGGGGAGCTGTTTTTT	CASRSGHANTGELFF
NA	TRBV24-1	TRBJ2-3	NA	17	TGTGCCACCAGTGATTTGCCGTCCGGAGCTTACACAGATACGCAGTATTTT	CATSDLPSGAYTDTQYF
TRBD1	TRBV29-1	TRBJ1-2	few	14	TGCAGCGTTATCAACAGGGGCCAGAACTATGGCTACACCTTC	CSVINRGQNYGYTF
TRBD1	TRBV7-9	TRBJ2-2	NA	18	TGTGCCGGCAGCTCAGTGCCGGGACAGGGTTTAATCACCGGGGAGCTGTTTTTT	CAGSSVPGQGLITGELFF
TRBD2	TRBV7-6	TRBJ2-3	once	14	TGTGCCCGCAGCTTATCGGGGGGGGTAGATACGCAGTATTTT	CARSLSGGVDTQYF
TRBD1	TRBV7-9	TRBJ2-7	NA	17	TGTGCCAGCAGCTTTGGGACATTGGACAGGGGGGCATACGAGCAGTACTTC	CASSFGTLDRGAYEQYF
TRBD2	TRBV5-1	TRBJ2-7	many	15	TGCGCCAGCAGCAACCCGGGACTAGACTCGGGCGAGCAGTACTTC	CASSNPGLDSGEQYF
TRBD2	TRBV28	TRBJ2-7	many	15	TGTGCCAGCAGACGGTCTCGCCGGGGGGGCTACGAGCAGTACTTC	CASRRSRRGGYEQYF
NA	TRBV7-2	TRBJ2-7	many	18	TGTGCCAGCAGCTCTAGGACAGAGGCCACTAAGAGGAAATACGAGCAGTACTTC	CASSSRTEATKRKYEQYF
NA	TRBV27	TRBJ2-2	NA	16	TGTGCCAGCAGTCCCCGACAGGTTAGAAACACCGGGGAGCTGTTTTTT	CASSPRQVRNTGELFF
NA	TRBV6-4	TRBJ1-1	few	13	TGTGCCAGCAGAACGTCAATGAACACTGAAGCTTTCTTT	CASRTSMNTEAFF
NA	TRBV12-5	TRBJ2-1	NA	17	TGTGCTAGTGGCATAAATGCACAGGGAAGCTCCTACAATGAGCAGTTCTTC	CASGINAQGSSYNEQFF
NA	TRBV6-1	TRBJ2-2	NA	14	TGTGCCAACCACCACGGTTGGCTATCCGGGGAGCTGTTTTTT	CANHHGWLSGELFF
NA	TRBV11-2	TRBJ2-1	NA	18	TGTGCCAGCAGCTTAGTATTCGGCCCAGCGGGTGCCTGGAATGAGCAGTTCTTC	CASSLVFGPAGAWNEQFF
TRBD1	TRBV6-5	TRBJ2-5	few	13	TGTGCCACCTCCAGGGGGCTGCAAGAGACCCAGTACTTC	CATSRGLQETQYF
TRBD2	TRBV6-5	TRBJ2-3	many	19	TGTGCCAGCAGTTACTCGAGGACTAGCGCTAGAATCAGCACAGATACGCAGTATTTT	CASSYSRTSARISTDTQYF
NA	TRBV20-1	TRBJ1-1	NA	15	TGCAGTGCTAGAGATCTGGGGCTTTCGAACACTGAAGCTTTCTTT	CSARDLGLSNTEAFF
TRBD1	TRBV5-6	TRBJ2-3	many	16	TGTGCCAGCAGCTTCGGGACAGGTTTTTGGGCAGATACGCAGTATTTT	CASSFGTGFWADTQYF
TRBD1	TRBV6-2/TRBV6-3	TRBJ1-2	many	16	TGTGCCAGCAGTAACCCTACGACAGGGTTTACCTATGGCTACACCTTC	CASSNPTTGFTYGYTF
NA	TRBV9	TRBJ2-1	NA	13	TGTGCCGGCAGCGGTACTAGCCCCAATGAGCAGTTCTTC	CAGSGTSPNEQFF
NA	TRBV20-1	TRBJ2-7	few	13	TGCAGTGCTAGACCACAGGGTTTCTACGAGCAGTACTTC	CSARPQGFYEQYF
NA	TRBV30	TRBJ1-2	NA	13	TGTGCTACGTGGTTCAGCGCTAACTATGGCTACACCTTC	CATWFSANYGYTF
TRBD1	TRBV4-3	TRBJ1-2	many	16	TGCGCCAGCAGCCAAGAAGAGACAGGGGGCGACTATGGCTACACCTTC	CASSQEETGGDYGYTF
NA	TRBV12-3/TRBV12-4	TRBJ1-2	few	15	TGTGCCAGCAGTTTACCCGGTGGTGGCCACTATGGCTACACCTTC	CASSLPGGGHYGYTF
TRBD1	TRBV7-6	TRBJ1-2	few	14	TGTGCCAGCAGTCCAGGGGGCTCTAACTATGGCTACACCTTC	CASSPGGSNYGYTF
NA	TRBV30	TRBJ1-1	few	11	TGTGCCTGGAATTCAGTCACTGAAGCTTTCTTT	CAWNSVTEAFF
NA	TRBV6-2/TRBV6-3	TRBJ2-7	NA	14	TGTGCCAGCAGTTACTCGAATTCAGGGTACGAGCAGTACTTC	CASSYSNSGYEQYF
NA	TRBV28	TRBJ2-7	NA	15	TGTGCCAGCAGTTTATTTGGGGGCTATGCCTACGAGCAGTACTTC	CASSLFGGYAYEQYF
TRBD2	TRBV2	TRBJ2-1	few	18	TGTGCCAGCAGTGCTCTAGCGGGGGGGCCGAGCTCCTACAATGAGCAGTTCTTC	CASSALAGGPSSYNEQFF
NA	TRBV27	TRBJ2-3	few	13	TGTGCCAGCACGTTCGGCGACACAGATACGCAGTATTTT	CASTFGDTDTQYF
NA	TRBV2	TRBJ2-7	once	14	TGTGCCAGCAGTGTGAAGGGGCTGCCCTACGAGCAGTACTTC	CASSVKGLPYEQYF
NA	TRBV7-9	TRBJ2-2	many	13	TGTGCCAGCAGCTTGGCTTTGACCGGGGAGCTGTTTTTT	CASSLALTGELFF
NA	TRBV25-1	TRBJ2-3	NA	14	TGTGCCAGCAGTGGGCCGGGGTGGGCAGATACGCAGTATTTT	CASSGPGWADTQYF
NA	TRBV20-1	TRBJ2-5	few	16	TGCAGTGCTAGAGCCGTGCGGGCCACTCCCAAAGAGACCCAGTACTTC	CSARAVRATPKETQYF
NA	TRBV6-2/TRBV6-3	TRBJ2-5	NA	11	TGTGCCAGCAGTTACGGTGAGACCCAGTGCTTC	CASSYGETQCF
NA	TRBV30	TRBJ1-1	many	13	TGTGCCTGGAGTGTGGTGAGGGCCTCTGAAGCTTTCTTT	CAWSVVRASEAFF
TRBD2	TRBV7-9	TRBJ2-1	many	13	TGTGCCAGCACTGGGACTAGCTACAATGAGCAGTTCTTC	CASTGTSYNEQFF
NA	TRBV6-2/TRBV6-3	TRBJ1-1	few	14	TGTGCCAGCAGTTATCCAGCTTTGAACACTGAAGCTTTCTTT	CASSYPALNTEAFF
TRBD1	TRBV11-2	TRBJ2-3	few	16	TGTGCCAGCAGCTTCTCCACGACAGGGAGCACAGATACGCAGTATTTT	CASSFSTTGSTDTQYF
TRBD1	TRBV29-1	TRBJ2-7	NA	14	TGCAGCGTTGAAGGGACAGGGGGTACCTACGAGCAGTACTTC	CSVEGTGGTYEQYF
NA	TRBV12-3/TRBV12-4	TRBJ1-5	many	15	TGTGCCAGCAGTTTAGCGCCGGGGCTAATAAGCACCCAGCATTTT	CASSLAPGLISTQHF
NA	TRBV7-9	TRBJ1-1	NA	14	TGTGCCAGCAGCTTAGGTTTTGATGGGACTGAAGCTTTCTTT	CASSLGFDGTEAFF
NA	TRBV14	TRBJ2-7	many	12	TGTGCCAGCAGCCATTTCGTCTACGAGCAGTACTTC	CASSHFVYEQYF